The T cell receptor beta chain described here comes from a study of tumour-infiltrating T cells in Burkitt lymphoma. Study details: Productive clonality predicted overall and progression-free survival.

Assay: immunoSEQ multiplex PCR; the TCRdb copy retains only in-frame clones and omits some. The sample carries under 5,500 clones, about 88% recorded once. CDR1 and CDR2 from the germline V gene are SGHVS and FQNEAQ. The CDR3 runs 16 residues. V lost 7 bases, J lost 5 bases, and 22 bases lay in between. The V and J genes are TRBV7-8 and TRBJ2-3, with D possibly TRBD2 on 6 matching bases. This sequence originates from a human donor with diffuse large B-cell lymphoma. Some clones in this sample may be carry-over from other donors' samples. Sequences were obtained from tumor tissue. The CDR3 region is CASNAEPGRGGDTQYF. Written as DNA, the CDR3 is TGTGCCAGCAACGCGGAACCCGGACGGGGAGGAGATACGCAGTATTTT.